This T cell receptor beta chain was captured by sequencing in a study of blood T cell repertoires in COVID-19. Trimming stripped 2 bases from V and 3 bases from J, with 11 bases between. Germline CDR1 and CDR2: SGHRS and YFSETQ. This CDR3 region has 14 residues. This clone was detected a few times. The method was immunoSEQ multiplex PCR; TCRdb's version includes in-frame clones alone and lacks a portion of them. The sample consists of about 240,000 clones, approximately 86% of them appearing once. The receptor comes from a man between 60 and 75 years old who had recovered from COVID-19. The sequenced material came from peripheral blood. The V call is TRBV5-1, the J call TRBJ1-1, with D tentatively TRBD1 (5 bases). The CDR3 protein is CASSLTGWDTEAFF. DNA of the CDR3: TGCGCCAGCAGCTTAACAGGATGGGACACTGAAGCTTTCTTT.